These 11 T cell receptor beta chains came from one sample sequenced in a study of cytomegalovirus exposure and HLA in healthy donors. The PCR had 60 Vbeta and 13 Jbeta primers. Only in-frame clones appear in the TCRdb table, and some are missing; sequencing was by immunoSEQ multiplex PCR. The profile shows about 170,000 clones, less than 90% of them singletons. Material for sequencing was PBMCs. The receptors stem from a woman in her 50s in good health and CMV-seropositive.

This clone was seen just once. V usage is TRBV7-4 and J usage is TRBJ2-7, with TRBD2 matching 8 bases. Looked up from germline, CDR1 is SGHVT and CDR2 is SQSDAQ. CDR3 length equals 15 residues. The trim removed 6 bases at V and 0 bases at J, leaving 7 bases unmatched. CDR3 DNA sequence: TGTGCCAGCAGTTCGCGGGGGGTCCCCTCCTACGAGCAGTACTTC. Protein product: CASSSRGVPSYEQYF.

Written as DNA, the CDR3 is TGTGCCAGCAGCTTAACAGGGGGCGGCACTGAAGCTTTCTTT. As protein: CASSLTGGGTEAFF. The genes are TRBV7-6 and TRBJ1-1, with 9 bases that match TRBD1. CDR1 is SGHVS, CDR2 FNYEAQ, per germline. With 2 bases clipped from V and 4 bases from J, the junction kept 2 bases outside the gene matches. The CDR3 totals 14 residues. Drawing the rest from reference TRBV7-6 and TRBJ1-1, the complete variable domain is GAGVSQSPRYKVTKRGQDVALRCDPISGHVSLYWYRQALGQGPEFLTYFNYEAQQDKSGLPNDRFSAERPEGSISTLTIQRTEQRDSAMYRCASSLTGGGTEAFFGQGTRLTVV.

The gene calls are TRBV5-1 and TRBJ1-1, with a tentative D call TRBD1 (6 bases). There are 16 residues in the CDR3. Germline V gene lookup returns CDR1 SGHRS and CDR2 YFSETQ. V gave up 3 bases and J gave up 5 bases, with 20 bases separating them. The CDR3 DNA reads as TGCGCCAGCAGCTCCCTGGGTACAGGGATTGTGACTGAAGCTTTCTTT. Translation: CASSSLGTGIVTEAFF.

The chain is built from TRBV15 and TRBJ1-1; no reliable D call. The germline V gene encodes CDR1 LNHNV and CDR2 YYDKDF (reference sequence). This CDR3 is 15 amino acids long. V lost 1 base and J lost 1, with 10 bases in between. The chain's CDR3 is CATSRGGQANTEAFF. CDR3 DNA: TGTGCCACCAGCAGAGGAGGCCAAGCGAACACTGAAGCTTTCTTT.

This chain uses TRBV14 with TRBJ2-1, with 8 nucleotides matching TRBD2. Germline assignment: CDR1 SGHDN and CDR2 FVKESK. The CDR3 is 15 amino acids. V shed 7 bases and J 8 bases; nucleotides not matched to a gene: 13. CDR3 in DNA: TGTGCCAGCACCTTGAGCGGGAGAGATAAGGATGAGCAGTTCTTC. Protein product: CASTLSGRDKDEQFF.

The chain carries TRBV30 and TRBJ1-2; D gene ambiguous. Germline lookup yields CDR1 GTSNPN and CDR2 SVGIG (reference sequence). CDR3 size: 13 residues. Trimming cost V 4 bases and J 5 bases, with 14 bases left between them. In DNA, the CDR3 is TGTGCCTGGACCCCGGACTCGGAATATGGCTACACCTTC. It translates to CAWTPDSEYGYTF.

The chain uses TRBV5-5 and TRBJ2-7; weak D call: TRBD2 (5 bases). Trimming shortened V by 1 base and J by 10 bases, and 12 bases separated the two germline ends. Germline V gene data show CDR1 as SGHKS and CDR2 as YYEKEE (reference sequence). The CDR3 has 12 residues. The CDR3 nucleotides are TGTGCCAGCAGCTTGAGCGGCCGACAACAGTACTTC. It specifies CASSLSGRQQYF. Looking up the rest from reference TRBV5-5 and TRBJ2-7 gives the full variable domain: DAGVTQSPTHLIKTRGQQVTLRCSPISGHKSVSWYQQVLGQGPQFIFQYYEKEERGRGNFPDRFSARQFPNYSSELNVNALLLGDSALYLCASSLSGRQQYFGPGTRLTVT.

The chain uses TRBV25-1 and TRBJ2-1, with TRBD2 matching over 9 bases. The trim removed 2 bases at V and 6 bases at J, leaving 11 bases unmatched. Germline V lookup: CDR1 MGHDK, CDR2 SYGVNS. This CDR3 is built from 17 residues. The DNA of the CDR3 is TGTGCCAGCAGTGAACCCCCCGGGCTAGCGGGGATCAATGAGCAGTTCTTC. As protein: CASSEPPGLAGINEQFF.

The V call is TRBV19, the J call TRBJ2-5, with TRBD1 matching over 9 bases. J lost 2 bases, V lost 4 bases, and 2 bases had no gene match. CDR3 length equals 14 residues. From germline, CDR1 is LNHDA and CDR2 SQIVND (reference sequence). The CDR3 sequence: CASSTGQGQETQYF. For the CDR3, the DNA is TGTGCCAGTAGTACCGGACAGGGGCAAGAGACCCAGTACTTC.

The DNA for the CDR3 is TGTGCCAGCAGCCGCGGACTAGGGAGTGAGACCCAGTACTTC. Protein product: CASSRGLGSETQYF. V and J are TRBV4-2 and TRBJ2-5; 7 nucleotides align to TRBD2. This CDR3 region has 14 residues. The V segment lost 4 bases and the J segment 5 bases; nucleotides outside the gene matches: 7. Germline CDR1 and CDR2: LGHNA and YNFKEQ.

This clone was observed a handful of times. The rearrangement uses TRBV19 and TRBJ1-3; D unresolved. Germline V gene sequence: CDR1 LNHDA, CDR2 SQIVND (reference sequence). Trimming took off 7 bases at V and 4 bases at J, with 20 bases between the two ends. The CDR3 extends over 16 amino acids. This CDR3 is CASTDEAGYAGNTIYF. CDR3 nucleotides: TGTGCCAGTACCGATGAAGCGGGGTACGCCGGAAACACCATATATTTT.